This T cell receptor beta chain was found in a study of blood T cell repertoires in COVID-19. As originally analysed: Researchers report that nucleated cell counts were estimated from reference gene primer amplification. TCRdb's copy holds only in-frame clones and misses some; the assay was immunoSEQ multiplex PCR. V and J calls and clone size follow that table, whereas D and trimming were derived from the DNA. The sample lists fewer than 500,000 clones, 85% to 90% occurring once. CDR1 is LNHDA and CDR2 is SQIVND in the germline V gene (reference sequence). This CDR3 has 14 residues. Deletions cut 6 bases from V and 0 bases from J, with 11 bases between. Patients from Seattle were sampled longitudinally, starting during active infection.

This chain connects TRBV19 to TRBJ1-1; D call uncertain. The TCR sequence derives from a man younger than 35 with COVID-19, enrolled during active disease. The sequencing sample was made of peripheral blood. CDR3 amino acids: CASRNLDLNTEAFF. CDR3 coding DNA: TGTGCCAGTAGAAATCTCGACTTGAACACTGAAGCTTTCTTT.